Sequencing of this T cell receptor beta chain was carried out in a study of blood T cell repertoires in COVID-19. There are 13 residues in the CDR3. The germline V gene has CDR1 KGHSH and CDR2 LQKENI. Only in-frame clones appear in the TCRdb table, and some are missing; sequencing was by immunoSEQ multiplex PCR. The data contain 120,000 to 150,000 clones, 70% to 90% of them singletons. Comment on this clone: At one end the junction does not follow the germline gene, possibly because of a read error.

The receptor was isolated from a woman aged 60-75 years with COVID-19, enrolled during active disease. V and J are TRBV18 and TRBJ1-1, with TRBD1 identical over 7 bases. What was sequenced was peripheral blood. The CDR3 region has the DNA TGTGCCAGCTCACCCCCCGGGACAGCCGCTTGGGATTTT. Amino acids: CASSPPGTAAWDF.